This TCR beta chain was sequenced for a study of blood T cells in healthy people across ages. Study-wide points: A roughly linear age-dependent decrease characterized TCR beta diversity per million T cells. Shifts in expanded clonotypes may have been confounded by donor CMV status, which was unknown.

Only one count was recorded for this clonotype. Its antigen is not identified. The CDR3 runs to 16 residues. V dropped 1 base and J dropped 0; count of bases not matched to a gene: 7. The germline CDR1 and CDR2 sequences are DFQATT and SNEGSKA (reference sequence). For the second PCR, which ran for about 6 to 12 cycles, a sample-barcoded 5' primer and a J-beta primer mix were used. MiXCR, applied by TCRdb to the 5' RACE reads, yields one record per CDR3 protein. This table has roughly 790,000 distinct CDR3 sequences, about 42% appearing once. Sequencing was done on a sample of blood. The TCR comes from a woman aged 55-70 years in good health. The rearrangement links TRBV20-1 to TRBJ2-7; 9 nucleotides line up with TRBD1. CDR3 sequence: CSARGGDRGDSYEQYF. CDR3 DNA: TGCAGTGCTAGAGGAGGCGACAGGGGGGACTCCTACGAGCAGTACTTC.